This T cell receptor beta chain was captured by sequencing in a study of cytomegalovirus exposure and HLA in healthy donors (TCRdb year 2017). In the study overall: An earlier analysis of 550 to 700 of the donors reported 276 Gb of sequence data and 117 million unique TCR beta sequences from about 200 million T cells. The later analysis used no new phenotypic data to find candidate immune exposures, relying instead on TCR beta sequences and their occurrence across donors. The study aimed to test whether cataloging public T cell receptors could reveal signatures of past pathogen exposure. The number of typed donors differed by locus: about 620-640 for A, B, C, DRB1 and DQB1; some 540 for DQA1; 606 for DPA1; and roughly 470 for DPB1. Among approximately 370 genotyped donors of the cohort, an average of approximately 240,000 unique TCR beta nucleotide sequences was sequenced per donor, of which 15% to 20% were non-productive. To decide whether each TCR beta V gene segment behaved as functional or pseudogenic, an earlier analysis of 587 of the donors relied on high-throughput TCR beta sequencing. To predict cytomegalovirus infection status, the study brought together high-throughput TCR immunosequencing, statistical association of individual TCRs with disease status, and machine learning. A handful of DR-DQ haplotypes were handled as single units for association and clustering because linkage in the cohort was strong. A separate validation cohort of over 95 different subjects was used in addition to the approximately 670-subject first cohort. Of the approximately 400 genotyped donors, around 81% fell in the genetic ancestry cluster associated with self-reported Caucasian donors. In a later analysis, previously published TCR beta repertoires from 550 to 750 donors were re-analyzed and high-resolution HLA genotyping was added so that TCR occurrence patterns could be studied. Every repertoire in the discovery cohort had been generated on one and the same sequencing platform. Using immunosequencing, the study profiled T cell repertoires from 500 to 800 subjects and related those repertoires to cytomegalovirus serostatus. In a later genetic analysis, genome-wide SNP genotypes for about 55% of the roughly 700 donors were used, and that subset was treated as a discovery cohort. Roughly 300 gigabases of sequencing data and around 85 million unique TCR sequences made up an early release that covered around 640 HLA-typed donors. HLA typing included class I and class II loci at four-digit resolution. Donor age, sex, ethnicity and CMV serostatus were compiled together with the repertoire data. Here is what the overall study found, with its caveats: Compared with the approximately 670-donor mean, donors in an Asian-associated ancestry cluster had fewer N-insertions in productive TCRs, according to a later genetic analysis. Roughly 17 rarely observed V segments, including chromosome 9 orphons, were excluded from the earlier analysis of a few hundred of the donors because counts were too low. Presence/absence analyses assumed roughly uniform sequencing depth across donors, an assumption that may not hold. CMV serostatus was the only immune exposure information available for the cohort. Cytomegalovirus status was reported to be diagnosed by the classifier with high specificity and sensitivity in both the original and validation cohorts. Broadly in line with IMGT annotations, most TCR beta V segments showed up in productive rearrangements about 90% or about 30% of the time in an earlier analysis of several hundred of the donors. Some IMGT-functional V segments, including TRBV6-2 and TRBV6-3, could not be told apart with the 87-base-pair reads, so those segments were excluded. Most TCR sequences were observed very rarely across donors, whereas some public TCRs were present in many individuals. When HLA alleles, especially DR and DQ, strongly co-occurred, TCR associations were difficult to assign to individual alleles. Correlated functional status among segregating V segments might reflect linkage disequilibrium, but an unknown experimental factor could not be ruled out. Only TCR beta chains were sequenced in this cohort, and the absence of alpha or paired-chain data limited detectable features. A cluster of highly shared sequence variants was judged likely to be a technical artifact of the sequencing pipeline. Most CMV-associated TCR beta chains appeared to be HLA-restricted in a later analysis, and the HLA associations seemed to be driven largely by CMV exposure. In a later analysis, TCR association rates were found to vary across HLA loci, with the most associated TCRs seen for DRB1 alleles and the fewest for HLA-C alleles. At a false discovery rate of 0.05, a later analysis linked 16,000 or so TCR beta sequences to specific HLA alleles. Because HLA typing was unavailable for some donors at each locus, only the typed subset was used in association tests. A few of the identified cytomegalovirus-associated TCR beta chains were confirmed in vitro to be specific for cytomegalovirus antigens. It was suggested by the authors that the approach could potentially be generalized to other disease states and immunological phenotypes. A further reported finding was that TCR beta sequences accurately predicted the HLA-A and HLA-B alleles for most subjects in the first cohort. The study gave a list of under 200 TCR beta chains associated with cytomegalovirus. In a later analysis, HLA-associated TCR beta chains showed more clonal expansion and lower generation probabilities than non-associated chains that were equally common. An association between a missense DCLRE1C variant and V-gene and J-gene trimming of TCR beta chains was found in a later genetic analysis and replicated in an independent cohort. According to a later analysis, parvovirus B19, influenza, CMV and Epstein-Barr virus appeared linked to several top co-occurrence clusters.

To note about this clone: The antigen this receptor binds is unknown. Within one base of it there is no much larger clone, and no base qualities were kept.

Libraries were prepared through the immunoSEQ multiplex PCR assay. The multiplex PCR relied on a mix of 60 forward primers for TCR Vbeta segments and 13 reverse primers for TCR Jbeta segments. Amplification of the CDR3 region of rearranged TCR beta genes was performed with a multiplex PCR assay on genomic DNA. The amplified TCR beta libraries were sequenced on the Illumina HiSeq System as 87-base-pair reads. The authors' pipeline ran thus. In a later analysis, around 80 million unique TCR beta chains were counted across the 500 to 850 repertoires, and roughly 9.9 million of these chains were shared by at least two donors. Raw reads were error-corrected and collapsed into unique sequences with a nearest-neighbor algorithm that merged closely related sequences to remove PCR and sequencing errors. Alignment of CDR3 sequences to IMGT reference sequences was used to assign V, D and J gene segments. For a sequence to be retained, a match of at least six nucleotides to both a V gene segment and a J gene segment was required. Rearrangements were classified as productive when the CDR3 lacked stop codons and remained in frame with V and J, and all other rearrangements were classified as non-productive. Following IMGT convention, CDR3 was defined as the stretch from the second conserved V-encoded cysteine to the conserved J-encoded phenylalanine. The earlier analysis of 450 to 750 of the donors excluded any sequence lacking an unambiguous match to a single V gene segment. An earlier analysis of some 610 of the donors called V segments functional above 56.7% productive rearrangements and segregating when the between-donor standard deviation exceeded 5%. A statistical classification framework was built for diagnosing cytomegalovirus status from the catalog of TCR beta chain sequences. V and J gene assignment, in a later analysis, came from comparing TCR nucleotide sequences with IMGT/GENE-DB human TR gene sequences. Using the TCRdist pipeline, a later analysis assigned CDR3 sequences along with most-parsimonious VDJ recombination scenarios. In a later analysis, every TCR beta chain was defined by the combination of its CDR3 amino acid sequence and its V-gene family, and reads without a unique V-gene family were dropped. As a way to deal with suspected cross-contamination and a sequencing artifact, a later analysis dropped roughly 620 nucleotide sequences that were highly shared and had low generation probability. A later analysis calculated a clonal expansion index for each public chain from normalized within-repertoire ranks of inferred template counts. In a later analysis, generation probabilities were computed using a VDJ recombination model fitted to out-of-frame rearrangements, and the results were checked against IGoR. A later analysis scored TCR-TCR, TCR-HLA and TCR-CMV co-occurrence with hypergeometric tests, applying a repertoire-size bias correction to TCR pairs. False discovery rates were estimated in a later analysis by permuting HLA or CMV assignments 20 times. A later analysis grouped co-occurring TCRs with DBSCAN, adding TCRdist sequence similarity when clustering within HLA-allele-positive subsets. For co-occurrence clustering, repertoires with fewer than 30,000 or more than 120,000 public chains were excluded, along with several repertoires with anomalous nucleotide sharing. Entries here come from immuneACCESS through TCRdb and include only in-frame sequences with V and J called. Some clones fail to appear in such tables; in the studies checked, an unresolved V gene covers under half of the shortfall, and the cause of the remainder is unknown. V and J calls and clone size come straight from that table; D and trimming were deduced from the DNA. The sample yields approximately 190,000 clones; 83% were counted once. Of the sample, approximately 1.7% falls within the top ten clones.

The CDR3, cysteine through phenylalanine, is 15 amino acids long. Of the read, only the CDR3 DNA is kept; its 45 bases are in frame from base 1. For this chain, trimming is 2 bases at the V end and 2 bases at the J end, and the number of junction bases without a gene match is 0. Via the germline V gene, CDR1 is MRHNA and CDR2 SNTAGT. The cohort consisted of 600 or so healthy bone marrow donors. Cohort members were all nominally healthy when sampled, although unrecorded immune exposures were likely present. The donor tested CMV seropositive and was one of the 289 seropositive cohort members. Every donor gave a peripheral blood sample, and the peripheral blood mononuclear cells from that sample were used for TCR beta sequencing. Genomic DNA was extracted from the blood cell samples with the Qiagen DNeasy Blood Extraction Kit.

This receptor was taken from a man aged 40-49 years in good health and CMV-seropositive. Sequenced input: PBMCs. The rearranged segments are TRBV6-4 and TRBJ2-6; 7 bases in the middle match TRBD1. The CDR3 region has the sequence CASSDDRAGANVLTF. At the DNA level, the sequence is TGTGCCAGCAGTGACGACAGGGCTGGGGCCAACGTCCTGACTTTC.